Shown below are 31 T cell receptor beta chains from a single sample sequenced in a study of shared clonotypes between healthy human individuals. Generated by immunoSEQ multiplex PCR, the TCRdb table keeps only in-frame clones and is missing some. The profile shows 500,000 or so clones, approximately 94% of them singletons. Material for sequencing was naive CD4+ T cells sorted from blood. Subset described: CD45RA+ positively selected. These receptors originate from a young woman in good health.

This clone was counted only a few times. The chain is built from TRBV27 and TRBJ2-1; tentatively, D is TRBD1 or TRBD2 (5 bases each). The ends were cut back, 5 bases at V and 6 bases at J, with 14 bases in the middle. This CDR3 is built from 14 residues. In germline, CDR1 is MNHEY, CDR2 SMNVEV (reference sequence). Here the CDR3 reads CASSTPGTRNEQFF. CDR3 coding DNA: TGTGCCAGCAGTACCCCCGGGACGCGCAATGAGCAGTTCTTC.

J is TRBJ1-5 and V is TRBV28; the D is unclear. Germline CDR1 is MDHEN and CDR2 is SYDVKM. V lost 5 bases to trimming and J lost 3 bases, with 11 bases between them. The CDR3 length is 14 residues. The CDR3 sequence: CASSRVLYNQPQHF. Written as DNA, the CDR3 is TGTGCCAGCAGTAGAGTATTGTACAATCAGCCCCAGCATTTT. Supplemented by reference TRBV28 and TRBJ1-5, the full variable domain reads DVKVTQSSRYLVKRTGEKVFLECVQDMDHENMFWYRQDPGLGLRLIYFSYDVKMKEKGDIPEGYSVSREKKERFSLILESASTNQTSMYLCASSRVLYNQPQHFGDGTRLSIL.

This chain links TRBV19 with TRBJ1-2, with 8 bases fitting TRBD1. Losses at the gene ends were 7 bases for V and 8 bases for J; bases not matched to a gene: 9. Germline V gene sequence: CDR1 LNHDA, CDR2 SQIVND (reference sequence). The length of the CDR3 is 13 residues. CDR3 sequence (DNA): TGTGCCAGTACCTCGGACAGGGTCGGAGGCTACACCTTC. It encodes CASTSDRVGGYTF.

CDR3 amino acids: CASRVEEDRQEKLFF. CDR3 DNA sequence: TGTGCCAGCAGGGTCGAGGAGGACAGGCAAGAAAAACTGTTTTTT. The chain combines TRBV6-6 with TRBJ1-4, with 7 bases that match TRBD1. This CDR3 comprises 15 residues. Germline V gene sequence: CDR1 MNHNY, CDR2 SVGAGI (reference sequence). Trimming removed 6 bases from V and 8 bases from J; junction bases left unmatched: 12.

In this sample, this clone turned up once. V gene TRBV27 combines with J gene TRBJ2-3, with 7 nucleotides matching TRBD2. J gave up 4 bases and V 5 bases, and 12 bases lay outside the gene matches. This CDR3 contains 16 residues. The germline CDR1 and CDR2 sequences are MNHEY and SMNVEV (reference sequence). CDR3 bases: TGTGCCAGCAGTAACCGTGGCGGGAGCCTTCCAGATACGCAGTATTTT. It translates to CASSNRGGSLPDTQYF.

The CDR3 DNA follows: TGCGCCAGCAGTGAATGGGATTATAGCAATCAGCCCCAGCATTTT. This gives the protein CASSEWDYSNQPQHF. The chain links TRBV10-2 to TRBJ1-5; D remains ambiguous. The V end lost 3 bases, the J end lost 0 bases, and 9 bases lay between the germline ends. The V gene's germline CDR1 is WSHSY and CDR2 SAAADI. This CDR3 region has 15 residues.

The chain has TRBV27 and TRBJ2-3; tentatively, D is TRBD1 or TRBD2 (5 bases each). Germline V lookup: CDR1 MNHEY, CDR2 SMNVEV (reference sequence). The CDR3 sequence is 14 residues long. Trimming left V 4 bases short and J 0 bases short, with 8 bases between. CDR3 coding DNA: TGTGCCAGCAGTTGGGGGAGTAGCACAGATACGCAGTATTTT. Translated, it gives CASSWGSSTDTQYF.

The rearrangement joins TRBV28 to TRBJ1-5; TRBD1 agrees at 10 bases. This CDR3 has 16 amino acids. CDR1 and CDR2 (germline): MDHEN, SYDVKM. Germline trimming cut 7 bases from V and 7 bases from J; bases unmatched to any gene: 13. The CDR3 protein is CASTGLTGGAGQPQHF. In DNA, the CDR3 is TGTGCCAGCACCGGACTGACAGGGGGCGCTGGGCAGCCCCAGCATTTT. The entire variable domain, with the rest obtained from reference TRBV28 and TRBJ1-5, is as follows: DVKVTQSSRYLVKRTGEKVFLECVQDMDHENMFWYRQDPGLGLRLIYFSYDVKMKEKGDIPEGYSVSREKKERFSLILESASTNQTSMYLCASTGLTGGAGQPQHFGDGTRLSIL.

This chain uses TRBV6-6 with TRBJ2-7, with 7 bases lining up with TRBD2. CDR3 length: 15 residues. Germline assignment: CDR1 MNHNY and CDR2 SVGAGI (reference sequence). V was clipped by 4 bases and J by 3 bases; unmatched bases: 9. The CDR3 spells CASSSQTREGYEQYF. CDR3 nucleotide sequence: TGTGCCAGCAGTTCCCAAACCAGGGAGGGCTACGAGCAGTACTTC.

The genes are TRBV28 and TRBJ2-1, with D tentatively TRBD2 (5 bases). Germline V CDR1 and CDR2: MDHEN, SYDVKM. V gave up 8 bases and J gave up 5 bases, with 7 bases separating them. CDR3 size: 11 residues. The CDR3: CASRLNNEQFF. The CDR3 DNA reads TGTGCCAGCCGACTAAACAATGAGCAGTTCTTC.

This chain connects TRBV28 to TRBJ2-5; TRBD1 aligns across 7 bases. V shed 6 bases and J 3 bases; nucleotides not matched to a gene: 10. CDR1 is MDHEN, CDR2 SYDVKM, per germline. This CDR3 comprises 15 residues. The CDR3 nucleotides are TGTGCCAGCAGCCTCAGAGGGACAGCCAAAGAGACCCAGTACTTC. This encodes CASSLRGTAKETQYF.

The V call is TRBV9, the J call TRBJ2-1; TRBD2 aligns across 11 bases. The CDR3 is 13 residues long. The V gene end was trimmed by 3 bases and the J gene end by 7 bases; junction bases not matched to a gene: 0. Germline V gene lookup returns CDR1 SGDLS and CDR2 YYNGEE. The CDR3 loop is CASSGLAGNEQFF. In nucleotides, the CDR3 is TGTGCCAGCAGCGGACTAGCGGGGAATGAGCAGTTCTTC.

V gene TRBV5-6 combines with J gene TRBJ2-7; D possibly corresponds to TRBD1 (5 bases). The length of the CDR3 is 15 residues. V shed 0 bases and J shed 0 bases, with 10 bases lying between them. Germline CDR1 reads SGHDT; CDR2 reads YYEEEE. The CDR3 sequence is CASSLEGVPSYEQYF. The CDR3 region has the DNA TGTGCCAGCAGCTTGGAAGGGGTGCCCTCCTACGAGCAGTACTTC.

V usage is TRBV18 and J usage is TRBJ2-7; D unclear. Germline assignment: CDR1 KGHSH and CDR2 LQKENI. CDR3 length equals 21 residues. Trimming took 4 bases from V and 4 from J, leaving 35 bases between them. CDR3 coding DNA: TGTGCCAGCTCACTAAGGATCTCTTACAGCCCCACCGAGGCTGCTGATTACGAGCAGTACTTC. Translating it yields CASSLRISYSPTEAADYEQYF.

This clone has just one count. The J gene is TRBJ2-7, the V gene TRBV9; D is perhaps TRBD2 (6 bases). With 0 bases removed from V and 1 base from J, the gap between germline ends came to 11 bases. From germline, CDR1 is SGDLS and CDR2 YYNGEE. This CDR3 has 15 residues. The CDR3: CASSVGAGESYEQYF. DNA of the CDR3: TGTGCCAGCAGCGTAGGAGCGGGCGAGTCCTACGAGCAGTACTTC. Complete variable domain (other parts from reference TRBV9 and TRBJ2-7): DSGVTQTPKHLITATGQRVTLRCSPRSGDLSVYWYQQSLDQGLQFLIQYYNGEERAKGNILERFSAQQFPDLHSELNLSSLELGDSALYFCASSVGAGESYEQYFGPGTRLTVT.

The genes are TRBV27 and TRBJ2-2; 9 bases map to TRBD2. The germline V gene encodes CDR1 MNHEY and CDR2 SMNVEV (reference sequence). The CDR3 covers 16 residues. V lost 9 bases and J lost 7; bases outside the gene matches: 15. As DNA, the CDR3 is TGTGCCAGTCGGGCTAGCGGGGAGATACCTAACGGGGAGCTGTTTTTT. Protein sequence: CASRASGEIPNGELFF.

The rearrangement joins TRBV28 to TRBJ1-4; a weak D match, TRBD1 (5 bases). This CDR3 contains 14 residues. From germline, CDR1 is MDHEN and CDR2 SYDVKM. V was pared by 6 bases and J by 8 bases, with 16 bases between. The CDR3 bases are TGTGCCAGCAGCATACCTCGGGGGGGAGAAAAACTGTTTTTT. Protein product: CASSIPRGGEKLFF.

V is TRBV9 and J is TRBJ2-7; 8 positions match TRBD1. CDR1 is SGDLS, CDR2 YYNGEE, per germline. The J segment lost 4 bases and the V segment lost 0 bases, leaving 12 bases of the junction unmatched. The CDR3 is made up of 17 amino acids. The CDR3 bases are TGTGCCAGCAGCGTAGCCCCCGGGGCAGGGGGCGAGTACGAGCAGTACTTC. Protein product: CASSVAPGAGGEYEQYF. Filled out from reference TRBV9 and TRBJ2-7, the complete variable domain reads DSGVTQTPKHLITATGQRVTLRCSPRSGDLSVYWYQQSLDQGLQFLIQYYNGEERAKGNILERFSAQQFPDLHSELNLSSLELGDSALYFCASSVAPGAGGEYEQYFGPGTRLTVT.

V gene TRBV5-1 combines with J gene TRBJ2-7, with D hard to call. This CDR3 is built from 13 residues. From germline, CDR1 is SGHRS and CDR2 YFSETQ. The V and J ends lost 0 bases and 6 bases respectively, with 10 bases between them. The CDR3 bases are TGCGCCAGCAGCTTGGCTGCAGGAATCGAGCAGTACTTC. Translated, it gives CASSLAAGIEQYF.

The chain employs TRBV5-4 and TRBJ2-3; D remains ambiguous. This CDR3 is 13 amino acids long. V was shortened by 1 base and J by 2 bases, with 5 bases between the two germline ends. CDR1 SGHNT and CDR2 YYREEE come from the germline V gene (reference sequence). The CDR3 DNA reads as TGTGCCAGCAGCTTGTACGTCACAGATACGCAGTATTTT. This codes for CASSLYVTDTQYF.

This chain joins TRBV28 and TRBJ2-7; D is possibly TRBD1 (6 bases). Germline lookup yields CDR1 MDHEN and CDR2 SYDVKM. This CDR3 is built from 15 residues. Trimming removed 5 bases at V and 6 bases at J, with 20 bases between. In DNA form, the CDR3 reads TGTGCCAGCAGTCCGATTACAGGGTTTCAGCGCGAGCAGTACTTC. Its translation is CASSPITGFQREQYF.

The V and J genes are TRBV19 and TRBJ2-7; 7 bases are shared with TRBD1. V was pared by 3 bases and J by 5 bases, with 10 bases of the junction left unmatched. This CDR3 is 15 amino acids long. The germline V gene has CDR1 LNHDA and CDR2 SQIVND (reference sequence). This CDR3 is CASSIGQVSVNEQYF. CDR3 coding DNA: TGTGCCAGTAGTATTGGACAGGTCTCTGTTAACGAGCAGTACTTC.

This rearrangement joins TRBV25-1 to TRBJ2-2, with 8 bases that match TRBD1. There are 13 residues in the CDR3. V dropped 10 bases and J dropped 3; count of bases not matched to a gene: 4. CDR1 and CDR2 from the germline V gene are MGHDK and SYGVNS. CDR3 protein: CAIQGAYTGELFF. The CDR3 nucleotides read TGTGCCATCCAGGGGGCGTACACCGGGGAGCTGTTTTTT. The variable domain in full, with the rest retrieved from reference TRBV25-1 and TRBJ2-2, is EADIYQTPRYLVIGTGKKITLECSQTMGHDKMYWYQQDPGMELHLIHYSYGVNSTEKGDLSSESTVSRIRTEHFPLTLESARPSHTSQYLCAIQGAYTGELFFGEGSRLTVL.

This chain joins TRBV6-1 and TRBJ2-7; 10 nucleotides match TRBD2. Germline V gives CDR1 MNHNS, CDR2 SASEGT. The ends lost 4 bases at V and 4 bases at J; junction bases unmatched: 7. The CDR3 is 15 amino acids. The CDR3 is CASSVERGGSYEQYF. CDR3 sequence (DNA): TGTGCCAGCAGTGTTGAGCGGGGGGGAAGTTACGAGCAGTACTTC.

The J gene is TRBJ1-2, the V gene TRBV20-1; no reliable D call. V was pared by 5 bases and J by 7 bases, with 8 bases between. The CDR3 contains 10 residues. CDR1 and CDR2 from the germline V gene are DFQATT and SNEGSKA (reference sequence). The CDR3 region has the DNA TGCAGTGCTGACCCCATTGGCTACACCTTC. Amino acid sequence: CSADPIGYTF.

The genes are TRBV9 and TRBJ1-2, with D unclear. The ends were cut back, 4 bases at V and 4 bases at J, with 14 bases in the middle. Germline lookup yields CDR1 SGDLS and CDR2 YYNGEE. This CDR3 contains 14 residues. CDR3 sequence (DNA): TGTGCCAGCAGCCCCACGACCGGATTCTATGGCTACACCTTC. It encodes CASSPTTGFYGYTF.

The CDR3 is CASTGGRGSNQPQHF. DNA of the CDR3: TGTGCCAGTACTGGGGGGAGGGGTAGCAATCAGCCCCAGCATTTT. The chain joins TRBV19 to TRBJ1-5; D is perhaps TRBD1 (5 bases). CDR1 is LNHDA and CDR2 is SQIVND in the germline V gene (reference sequence). V was trimmed by 7 bases and J by 0 bases, leaving 13 bases between them. This CDR3 comprises 15 residues.

The V call is TRBV15, the J call TRBJ1-5, with D unclear. Germline lookup yields CDR1 LNHNV and CDR2 YYDKDF (reference sequence). Trimming stripped 3 bases from V and 1 base from J, with 7 bases between. The CDR3 covers 14 residues. The CDR3: CATSSYRSNQPQHF. Written as DNA, the CDR3 is TGTGCCACCAGCAGTTACAGAAGCAATCAGCCCCAGCATTTT.

The chain combines TRBV7-8 with TRBJ1-1; 7 positions agree with TRBD1. J lost 6 bases, V lost 6 bases, and 10 bases had no gene match. Germline V gene sequence: CDR1 SGHVS, CDR2 FQNEAQ. The CDR3 loop spans 14 amino acids. DNA of the CDR3: TGTGCCAGCAGTTTTGAGGGGGCGCGAGCTGAAGCTTTCTTT. It yields the protein CASSFEGARAEAFF.

This chain links TRBV19 with TRBJ1-1; D gene ambiguous. Between the trimmed V and J ends, which lost 7 bases and 4 bases, there was a span of 10 bases. This CDR3 is built from 12 residues. CDR1 is LNHDA, CDR2 SQIVND, per germline (reference sequence). The CDR3: CASMEGGTEAFF. CDR3 sequence (DNA): TGTGCCAGTATGGAAGGAGGCACTGAAGCTTTCTTT.

This clone came up once. The genes are TRBV9 and TRBJ1-2; D is undetermined. Germline V lookup: CDR1 SGDLS, CDR2 YYNGEE. The V gene lost 0 bases and the J gene lost 1 base, with 10 bases spanning the gap. This CDR3 has 15 residues. DNA for the CDR3: TGTGCCAGCAGCGTAGATGCAGAAAATAACTATGGCTACACCTTC. Amino acids: CASSVDAENNYGYTF.